The clone carrying this T cell receptor beta chain was seen more than once but under ten times. The CDR3 consists of 15 residues. Per the germline V gene, CDR1 is SGHDN and CDR2 is FVKESK. V shed 2 bases and J shed 3 bases, with 14 bases lying between them. Authors' analysis steps: Reference gene primer amplification yielded estimated nucleated cell counts. Clones were sequenced by immunoSEQ multiplex PCR, and TCRdb holds only the in-frame ones, with some missing. Clone size and the V and J calls come from that table; the DNA yielded D and trimming. The sample carries around 230,000 clones, around 84% recorded once. This specimen comes from a study of blood T cell repertoires in COVID-19. For the study at large: Acute and convalescent COVID-19 samples came from the United States, Italy and Spain. T cells, B-cell-depleted T cells, or PBMCs provided the cDNA or gDNA that served as material.

The chain uses TRBV14 and TRBJ2-7; the D is unclear. Sequenced input: peripheral blood. This sequence originates from a man in his forties or fifties who had recovered from COVID-19. In DNA, the CDR3 is TGTGCCAGCAGCCAAAGATCAGTAAGAGGCTACGAGCAGTACTTC. Translation gives CASSQRSVRGYEQYF.